A single sample is the source of the 12 T cell receptor beta chains below, sequenced in a study of CD8+ T cells in alopecia areata (dated by TCRdb to 2017 to 2018). The time point label for this specimen denotes: baseline before oral tofacitinib. The receptor library was made with the immunoSEQ multiplex PCR assay. RNA was extracted from all samples and reverse transcribed into cDNA as template for TCR sequencing. The source is immuneACCESS, and TCRdb retained only in-frame sequences with V and J called. Part of the clones is not carried over; for the studies checked, unresolved V genes explain less than half of this, and the remainder is unexplained. This sample gives roughly 200,000 clones in total; 50% to 70% of them show up just once. The ten largest clones capture approximately 1.7% of the sample. The sample was CD4+ T cells sorted from blood, taken at week 0. The receptor source for this set is a human donor with alopecia areata.

In regard to this clone: The sample contains more than one DNA sequence encoding this CDR3. The rearrangement uses TRBV4-3 and TRBJ2-3; maybe TRBD2 (6 bases). Germline V CDR1 and CDR2: LGHNA, YSLEER. This CDR3 comprises 15 residues. With 1 base removed from V and 2 bases from J, the gap between germline ends came to 10 bases. The CDR3 nucleotides read TGCGCCAGCAGCCAAGTCGGCGGGGACACAGATACGCAGTATTTT. Translation: CASSQVGGDTDTQYF.

This rearrangement joins TRBV30 to TRBJ1-2; TRBD1 is a possible D gene (5 bases). Germline assignment: CDR1 GTSNPN and CDR2 SVGIG (reference sequence). The CDR3 consists of 13 residues. With 3 bases removed from V and 8 bases from J, the gap between germline ends came to 16 bases. DNA of the CDR3: TGTGCCTGGAGGAACTCAGGGACTAGGGGCTACACCTTC. Translation gives CAWRNSGTRGYTF. The full variable domain, rest sourced from reference TRBV30 and TRBJ1-2, is SQTIHQWPATLVQPVGSPLSLECTVEGTSNPNLYWYRQAAGRGLQLLFYSVGIGQISSEVPQNLSASRPQDRQFILSSKKLLLSDSGFYLCAWRNSGTRGYTFGSGTRLTVV.

The chain links TRBV7-2 to TRBJ1-2; a possible D gene is TRBD1 (5 bases). CDR1 is SGHTA, CDR2 FQGNSA, per germline. CDR3 length: 13 residues. V was clipped by 4 bases and J by 8 bases, with 14 bases between them. CDR3 amino acids: CASSSGFLNGYTF. The CDR3 DNA reads TGTGCCAGCAGCTCAGGGTTTCTTAACGGCTACACCTTC. The whole variable domain, remainder taken from reference TRBV7-2 and TRBJ1-2, is GAGVSQSPSNKVTEKGKDVELRCDPISGHTALYWYRQSLGQGLEFLIYFQGNSAPDKSGLPSDRFSAERTGGSVSTLTIQRTQQEDSAVYLCASSSGFLNGYTFGSGTRLTVV.

This sequence joins TRBV9 and TRBJ2-2, with TRBD1 matching 9 bases. Germline loops: CDR1 SGDLS, CDR2 YYNGEE. This CDR3 has 15 amino acids. After removal of 4 bases from V and 8 bases from J, the junction contained 9 bases not matched to a gene. Here the CDR3 DNA reads TGTGCCAGCAGCCCGGGGACAGGGACTCGGGGGGAGCTGTTTTTT. Translating gives CASSPGTGTRGELFF.

Many counts were recorded for this clone. The genes are TRBV11-2 and TRBJ2-4; TRBD2 aligns across 12 bases. Germline V gene lookup returns CDR1 SGHAT and CDR2 FQNNGV. V gave up 5 bases and J gave up 7 bases; unmatched junction bases: 3. The CDR3 totals 14 residues. DNA of the CDR3: TGTGCCAGCAGCCCGACTAGCGGGGGCAACATTCAGTACTTC. As protein: CASSPTSGGNIQYF.

The V call is TRBV30, the J call TRBJ2-5, with D perhaps matching TRBD1 (5 bases). CDR3 length equals 11 residues. Germline lookup yields CDR1 GTSNPN and CDR2 SVGIG (reference sequence). The V end lost 0 bases, the J end lost 14 bases, and 13 bases lay between the germline ends. The CDR3 sequence is CAWSVSGASYF. The CDR3 DNA sequence: TGTGCCTGGAGTGTGAGTGGGGCCTCATACTTC.

The V call is TRBV4-1, the J call TRBJ2-7; a possible D gene is TRBD2 (7 bases). V gave up 4 bases and J gave up 5 bases, with 24 bases separating them. The CDR3 length is 17 residues. CDR1 MGHRA and CDR2 YSYEKL come from the germline V gene. The CDR3, as DNA: TGCGCCAGCAGCCGGGAGGGCTCACAGGGCACACCCCACGAGCAGTACTTC. Residues: CASSREGSQGTPHEQYF.

This clone occurred a few times. This chain connects TRBV2 to TRBJ1-5, with D uncertain. This CDR3 has 16 amino acids. Trimming left V 3 bases short and J 0 bases short, with 12 bases between. CDR1 and CDR2 (germline): SNHLY, FYNNEI. The CDR3 region has the DNA TGTGCCAGCAGTGATTTGGGTGGGGTTAGCAATCAGCCCCAGCATTTT. This encodes CASSDLGGVSNQPQHF.

CDR3 bases: TGTGCCTGGAGTCCACTTGGGGGTGAAAATGAAAAACTGTTTTTT. This gives the protein CAWSPLGGENEKLFF. V usage is TRBV30 and J usage is TRBJ1-4; TRBD1 might be the D (5 bases). The germline V gene encodes CDR1 GTSNPN and CDR2 SVGIG (reference sequence). The CDR3 is made up of 15 amino acids. Trimming took 2 bases from V and 5 from J, leaving 15 bases between them.

The chain couples TRBV9 to TRBJ2-7; D possibly corresponds to TRBD1 (5 bases). Trimming cost V 1 base and J 5 bases, with 13 bases left between them. CDR1 and CDR2 (germline): SGDLS, YYNGEE. This CDR3 comprises 14 residues. The chain's CDR3 is CASSVTPGWDEQYF. DNA of the CDR3: TGTGCCAGCAGCGTAACTCCAGGGTGGGACGAGCAGTACTTC.

This chain uses TRBV21-1 with TRBJ1-6; the table's D call, TRBD1, was not checked against the DNA. TRBV21-1 counts as a pseudogene. The CDR3 covers 22 residues. The CDR3 coding sequence is TGTGCCAGCAGCAAAGGGCGTCTGAAACAGGATGGGGTTGGGGTAATTAATTCACCCCTCCACTTT. It codes for CASSKGRLKQDGVGVINSPLHF.

This sequence joins TRBV5-1 and TRBJ2-2; 11 positions agree with TRBD2. CDR1 SGHRS and CDR2 YFSETQ come from the germline V gene. Losses at the gene ends were 4 bases for V and 3 bases for J; bases not matched to a gene: 5. CDR3 size: 16 residues. The CDR3 region is CASSLGTSGDTGELFF. The CDR3 region has the DNA TGCGCCAGCAGCCTCGGGACTAGCGGTGACACCGGGGAGCTGTTTTTT.